These 14 T cell receptor beta chains originate from one sample sequenced in a study of regulatory and conventional T cells in RAG deficiency (dated by TCRdb to about 2017). Regulatory T cells were purified from blood as CD4+CD25-high CD127-low cells before genomic DNA extraction. To prepare the library, the immunoSEQ multiplex PCR assay was applied. This immuneACCESS table, as held by TCRdb, lists in-frame sequences with V and J called but not all clones. Of the missing ones, under half trace to an unresolved V gene in checked studies; the others have no known cause. The sample includes roughly 20,000 clones, with roughly 89% observed a single time. The ten top clones hold more than 1.4% of the sample. This same sample was also taken into another study, of regulatory T cells. The second study, in turn, reports: In the multiplex PCR, 52 forward TRBV primers and 13 reverse TRBJ primers were used, and assay-based and computational corrections were applied for amplification bias.

Sequenced: Tregs sorted from blood. These receptors all stem from a human donor in good health.

The chain employs TRBV19 and TRBJ1-2; D remains unclear. V lost 5 bases and J lost 1, with 14 bases in between. The length of the CDR3 is 15 residues. Germline V gene lookup returns CDR1 LNHDA and CDR2 SQIVND (reference sequence). The CDR3 reads CASSARERLNYGYTF. CDR3 bases: TGTGCCAGTAGTGCCCGGGAGCGCCTTAACTATGGCTACACCTTC.

The rearrangement joins TRBV5-1 to TRBJ2-3, with 7 bases lining up with TRBD1. The J segment lost 6 bases and the V segment lost 4 bases, leaving 11 bases of the junction unmatched. CDR1 and CDR2 (germline): SGHRS, YFSETQ. This CDR3 has 15 amino acids. The CDR3 DNA reads TGCGCCAGCAGCCGGGACAGTACAGTTGGGGATACGCAGTATTTT. This codes for CASSRDSTVGDTQYF.

The chain links TRBV7-4 to TRBJ1-4, with D possibly matching TRBD1 (6 bases). The V end was cut by 1 base, the J end by 4 bases, with 25 bases between. The CDR3 consists of 20 residues. Looked up from germline, CDR1 is SGHVT and CDR2 is SQSDAQ. In DNA form, the CDR3 reads TGTGCCAGCAGCTTAGATCCCCCCCGCGGGGGGCGCGAAGGTAATGAAAAACTGTTTTTT. This gives the protein CASSLDPPRGGREGNEKLFF.

This chain uses TRBV2 with TRBJ1-6, with 7 bases fitting TRBD1. The germline V gene has CDR1 SNHLY and CDR2 FYNNEI. The V and J ends lost 6 bases and 7 bases, in that order; junction bases with no gene match: 6. The CDR3 totals 14 residues. The CDR3 DNA reads TGTGCCAGCAGGGGACAGCTACGAAATTCACCCCTCCACTTT. Translating it yields CASRGQLRNSPLHF. Full variable domain (rest looked up from reference TRBV2 and TRBJ1-6): EPEVTQTPSHQVTQMGQEVILRCVPISNHLYFYWYRQILGQKVEFLVSFYNNEISEKSEIFDDQFSVERPDGSNFTLKIRSTKLEDSAMYFCASRGQLRNSPLHFGNGTRLTVT.

The chain has TRBV9 and TRBJ1-2; TRBD1 matches 8 bases. V trimming: 3 bases; J trimming: 6 bases; junction bases outside the gene matches: 4. CDR3 length: 13 amino acids. Germline lookup yields CDR1 SGDLS and CDR2 YYNGEE. As DNA, the CDR3 is TGTGCCAGCAGCGAAGGGACAGGAGATGGCTACACCTTC. It specifies CASSEGTGDGYTF.

This clone is a singleton in its sample. The V call is TRBV10-3, the J call TRBJ2-7; 7 bases are a match to TRBD1. CDR1 and CDR2 (germline): ENHRY, SYGVKD. J lost 1 base, V lost 2 bases, and 2 bases had no gene match. CDR3 length: 14 amino acids. CDR3 residues: CAISEEQGSYEQYF. The CDR3 coding sequence is TGTGCCATCAGTGAGGAACAGGGGTCCTACGAGCAGTACTTC.

This clone has just one count. The chain combines TRBV5-5 with TRBJ2-6; TRBD1 matches 7 bases. This CDR3 comprises 16 residues. The J segment lost 2 bases and the V segment lost 2 bases, leaving 4 bases of the junction unmatched. Germline V gene sequence: CDR1 SGHKS, CDR2 YYEKEE (reference sequence). CDR3 sequence reads: CASSFTGAAGANVLTF. Written as DNA, the CDR3 is TGTGCCAGCAGCTTTACAGGGGCAGCTGGGGCCAACGTCCTGACTTTC.

V gene TRBV27 combines with J gene TRBJ2-3, with D perhaps TRBD2 (5 bases). This CDR3 is 15 amino acids long. The ends were cut back, 4 bases at V and 2 bases at J, with 13 bases in the middle. Germline-derived CDR1 and CDR2 are MNHEY and SMNVEV (reference sequence). CDR3 bases: TGTGCCAGCAGTTGGACGACTAAAATCACAGATACGCAGTATTTT. It is translated as CASSWTTKITDTQYF.

The chain combines TRBV19 with TRBJ2-3; D is ambiguous. In germline, CDR1 is LNHDA, CDR2 SQIVND (reference sequence). The V end lost 10 bases, the J end lost 4 bases, and 15 bases lay between the germline ends. The CDR3 extends over 13 amino acids. CDR3 nucleotides: TGTGCCACCAGGCCCACTCCCGCAGATACGCAGTATTTT. Amino acids: CATRPTPADTQYF.

J is TRBJ1-2 and V is TRBV6-9; D is perhaps TRBD1 (5 bases). Germline V gene data show CDR1 as MNHGY and CDR2 as SVAAGI. The CDR3 spans 15 residues. With 4 bases removed from V and 7 bases from J, the gap between germline ends came to 19 bases. The CDR3 region has the DNA TGTGCCAGCAGTTTTGCTCTGGGTCACGGGGGTGGCTACACCTTC. It encodes CASSFALGHGGGYTF.

This rearrangement joins TRBV7-8 to TRBJ2-7; 13 bases are shared with TRBD2. The ends lost 5 bases at V and 3 bases at J; junction bases unmatched: 4. Germline CDR1 is SGHVS and CDR2 is FQNEAQ. CDR3 size: 15 residues. The CDR3 sequence: CASSPRLAGGYEQYF. The CDR3 nucleotides read TGTGCCAGCAGCCCTAGACTAGCGGGGGGCTACGAGCAGTACTTC.

The chain couples TRBV27 to TRBJ2-7; D ambiguous. V was trimmed by 2 bases and J by 0 bases, leaving 2 bases between them. CDR3 length: 12 residues. Per germline, CDR1 MNHEY and CDR2 SMNVEV (reference sequence). The CDR3 here is CASSLPSYEQYF. CDR3 in DNA: TGTGCCAGCAGTTTACCCTCCTACGAGCAGTACTTC.

The chain uses TRBV30 and TRBJ1-2; TRBD1 agrees at 8 bases. The CDR3 runs to 12 residues. V shed 4 bases and J 7 bases; nucleotides not matched to a gene: 5. Germline values: CDR1 GTSNPN, CDR2 SVGIG (reference sequence). The CDR3 loop is CAWTDRAGGYTF. CDR3 nucleotides: TGTGCCTGGACGGACAGGGCGGGTGGCTACACCTTC.

In this sample, this clone turned up once. The chain joins TRBV30 to TRBJ2-7; TRBD1 matches at 9 bases. Trimming removed 2 bases from V and 4 bases from J; junction bases left unmatched: 6. Germline CDR1 is GTSNPN and CDR2 is SVGIG (reference sequence). There are 14 residues in the CDR3. As DNA, the CDR3 is TGTGCCTGGAGTCCCGGGACAGGGCGTTACGAGCAGTACTTC. This encodes CAWSPGTGRYEQYF.